This TCR beta chain was observed in a study of T cells expressing NK-cell markers. Details on this clonotype: Its matching antigen is unknown.

Production of TCR beta cDNA relied on 5'RACE template switching with UMIs. TCRdb re-called the 5' RACE reads; one entry per CDR3 protein, DNA not given. The sample spans 350,000 to 500,000 distinct CDR3 sequences; the ten largest clones claim 7.3%. The study, taken as a whole, reports: Expanded NKG2C+ T cell clones were not confirmed as HCMV-specific. A range of about 1.0-8% of CD8+ T cells consisted of dominant NKG2C+ clonotypes in 6 or 7 donors.

CDR1 and CDR2 from the germline V gene are DFQATT and SNEGSKA (reference sequence). CDR3 size: 15 residues. Sequences were obtained from blood T cells: a sorted CD56 or NKG2C T cell subset, CD4+ or CD8+ T cells, or bulk PBMC T cells (not recorded which). J is TRBJ1-2 and V is TRBV20-1; TCRdb outputs TRBD1, but without DNA this stays unchecked. This receptor was taken from a woman aged 18 to 75 in good health. CDR3 sequence reads: CSAKPLKGQGGGYTF.